The source of this TCR beta chain is a study of blood T cell repertoires in COVID-19. At the level of the study: Sites across the United States, Italy and Spain contributed samples from acute and convalescent COVID-19. Sources were T cells, B-cell-depleted T cells, or PBMCs; the material itself was cDNA or gDNA.

Trimming took off 2 bases at V and 8 bases at J, with 9 bases between the two ends. The CDR3 is made up of 12 amino acids. Germline V gives CDR1 SGHAT, CDR2 FQNNGV. Per the original data handling: Reference gene primer amplification gave estimated nucleated cell counts. Data came from immunoSEQ multiplex PCR; TCRdb stores just in-frame clones and leaves some out. V, J and clone size reflect that table, while D and trimming were determined from the DNA. The sample consists of about 400,000 clones, 89% of them appearing once. Sequenced material: peripheral blood. The TCR sequence derives from a man in his forties with acute or convalescent COVID-19. V usage is TRBV11-2 and J usage is TRBJ1-2, with unresolved D. Here the CDR3 DNA reads TGTGCCAGCAGCTTACAATTCCGGGGCTACACCTTC. It yields the protein CASSLQFRGYTF.